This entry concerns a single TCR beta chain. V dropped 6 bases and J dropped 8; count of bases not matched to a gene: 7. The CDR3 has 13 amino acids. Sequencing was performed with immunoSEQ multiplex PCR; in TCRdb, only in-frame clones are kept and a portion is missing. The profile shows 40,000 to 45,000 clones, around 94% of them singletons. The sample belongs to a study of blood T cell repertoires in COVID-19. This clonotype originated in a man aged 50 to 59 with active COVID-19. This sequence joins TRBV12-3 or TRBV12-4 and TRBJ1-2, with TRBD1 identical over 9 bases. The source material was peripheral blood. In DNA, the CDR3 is TGTGCCAGCAGCTTCACTACAGGGGGCGGCTACACCTTC. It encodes CASSFTTGGGYTF.